The clone carrying this T cell receptor (beta chain) was observed many times. The antigen remains unidentified. The CDR3 spans 14 residues. The J segment lost 2 bases and the V segment lost 1 base, leaving 1 base of the junction unmatched. Looked up from germline, CDR1 is SEHNR and CDR2 is FQNEAQ (reference sequence). These data belong to a study of T cells in Graves' hyperthyroidism and ophthalmopathy. Study-wide findings and caveats: Most thyroid-expanded clonotypes above 0.001 were also found in blood.

TCR beta CDR3 regions were amplified from RNA. The primer set for the first-round RT-PCR of the TCR CDR3 was HTBI. TCRdb re-derived calls from the multiplex PCR reads in MiXCR, one entry per CDR3 protein. The data show fewer than 500,000 distinct CDR3 sequences, with about 15% seen just once and approximately 13% held by the top ten. Sequencing was performed on blood. The chain carries TRBV7-9 and TRBJ2-5; TRBD2 matches 7 bases. This receptor was taken from a man aged 18 to 30 with Graves' ophthalmopathy. CDR3 nucleotides: TGTGCCAGCAGCTTAGAGGGACTACAAGAGACCCAGTACTTC. Its protein product is CASSLEGLQETQYF.